A single sample is the source of the 11 T cell receptor beta chains below, sequenced in a study of OX40 agonist ivuxolimab in advanced cancers. Data came from immunoSEQ multiplex PCR; TCRdb stores just in-frame clones and leaves some out. The repertoire holds 100,000 or so clones, with roughly 94% as singletons. The sequenced sample was CD4+ or CD8+ T cells sorted from blood, obtained in a trial of the OX40 agonist ivuxolimab. The receptors stem from an adult with an advanced solid tumor such as melanoma, head and neck, liver or kidney cancer.

This clone was picked up one time. The V gene is TRBV11-3, the J gene TRBJ2-1; the match to TRBD2 covers 8 bases. From germline, CDR1 is SGHNT and CDR2 YENEEA. Losses at the gene ends were 5 bases for V and 1 base for J; bases not matched to a gene: 7. The CDR3 spans 16 residues. Here the CDR3 DNA reads TGTGCCAGCAGCCCAGCCGGGACTAGGTCCTACAATGAGCAGTTCTTC. Amino acid sequence: CASSPAGTRSYNEQFF. The whole variable domain, filled in from reference TRBV11-3 and TRBJ2-1, reads EAGVVQSPRYKIIEKKQPVAFWCNPISGHNTLYWYLQNLGQGPELLIRYENEEAVDDSQLPKDRFSAERLKGVDSTLKIQPAELGDSAVYLCASSPAGTRSYNEQFFGPGTRLTVL.

The chain recombines TRBV15 with TRBJ1-4; weak D call: TRBD1 (6 bases). The length of the CDR3 is 15 residues. Germline-derived CDR1 and CDR2 are LNHNV and YYDKDF (reference sequence). V lost 6 bases to trimming and J lost 7 bases, with 18 bases between them. CDR3: CATREGVTPGEKLFF. The CDR3 DNA is TGTGCCACCAGAGAGGGGGTAACCCCCGGTGAAAAACTGTTTTTT.

The chain is built from TRBV27 and TRBJ1-2; D might be TRBD1 (5 bases). The CDR3 runs to 14 residues. CDR1 MNHEY and CDR2 SMNVEV come from the germline V gene (reference sequence). Trimming shortened V by 2 bases and J by 7 bases, and 14 bases separated the two germline ends. This CDR3 is CASSLGRGVGGYTF. CDR3 DNA sequence: TGTGCCAGCAGTTTAGGGCGGGGGGTAGGTGGCTACACCTTC.

V gene TRBV5-1 combines with J gene TRBJ1-2; 9 positions agree with TRBD1. Germline V gives CDR1 SGHRS, CDR2 YFSETQ. With 4 bases clipped from V and 4 bases from J, the junction kept 5 bases outside the gene matches. The CDR3 contains 14 residues. CDR3 sequence: CASSGGQGTYGYTF. The CDR3 DNA reads as TGCGCCAGCAGCGGCGGACAGGGGACCTATGGCTACACCTTC.

The V and J genes are TRBV7-2 and TRBJ2-7; 7 bases line up with TRBD1. Germline assignment: CDR1 SGHTA and CDR2 FQGNSA. The CDR3 consists of 15 residues. V dropped 4 bases and J dropped 4; count of bases not matched to a gene: 10. The CDR3 sequence: CASSYDRENFYEQYF. In DNA, the CDR3 is TGTGCCAGCAGCTACGACAGGGAAAATTTTTACGAGCAGTACTTC.

This clone has just a few counts. The chain links TRBV28 to TRBJ2-1; D may correspond to TRBD1 or TRBD2 (6 bases each). Trimming took 0 bases from V and 4 from J, leaving 16 bases between them. The V gene's germline CDR1 is MDHEN and CDR2 SYDVKM. The CDR3 length is 17 residues. This chain's CDR3 is CASSLWQGSGGYNEQFF. CDR3 coding DNA: TGTGCCAGCAGTTTATGGCAGGGGTCCGGGGGATACAATGAGCAGTTCTTC.

This sequence joins TRBV27 and TRBJ1-2, with D possibly matching TRBD1 (5 bases). The CDR3 is made up of 15 amino acids. V was shortened by 4 bases and J by 2 bases, with 14 bases between the two germline ends. Germline values: CDR1 MNHEY, CDR2 SMNVEV (reference sequence). Here the CDR3 DNA reads TGTGCCAGCAGTTCAAACAGGAACGCGAACTATGGCTACACCTTC. Its protein product is CASSSNRNANYGYTF.

The gene calls are TRBV7-2 and TRBJ2-3, with D possibly matching TRBD2 (6 bases). V was pared by 5 bases and J by 1 base, with 16 bases between. Per germline, CDR1 SGHTA and CDR2 FQGNSA. CDR3 length: 16 amino acids. The CDR3 bases are TGTGCCAGCAGCCCCTCCGGTGGCGGGGGCACAGATACGCAGTATTTT. It specifies CASSPSGGGGTDTQYF.

The chain uses TRBV19 and TRBJ2-1; D is tentatively TRBD1 or TRBD2 (6 bases each). The CDR3 sequence is 15 residues long. CDR1 LNHDA and CDR2 SQIVND come from the germline V gene (reference sequence). The V gene lost 7 bases and the J gene lost 4 bases, with 17 bases spanning the gap. CDR3 region: CASMVPGARYNEQFF. CDR3 sequence (DNA): TGTGCCAGTATGGTCCCGGGGGCCAGATACAATGAGCAGTTCTTC.

The CDR3 DNA sequence: TGTGCCAGCAGCTTACTAGCGGGAGTGGGGAATGAGCAGTTCTTC. Protein sequence: CASSLLAGVGNEQFF. The chain employs TRBV7-3 and TRBJ2-1, with TRBD2 identical over 10 bases. The CDR3 is made up of 15 amino acids. Germline trimming cut 2 bases from V and 7 bases from J; bases unmatched to any gene: 5. The V gene's germline CDR1 is SGHTA and CDR2 FQGTGA.

The chain is built from TRBV4-1 and TRBJ2-6; D is unresolved. The CDR3 consists of 17 residues. Germline CDR1 and CDR2: MGHRA and YSYEKL. V dropped 6 bases and J dropped 0 bases, with 15 bases sitting between them. The CDR3 region has the DNA TGCGCCAGCAGTCCCGGTGGCCACATCTCTGGGGCCAACGTCCTGACTTTC. Translated, it gives CASSPGGHISGANVLTF.